This entry lists 14 T cell receptor beta chains sequenced from one sample in a study of blood T cell repertoires in COVID-19. Here immunoSEQ multiplex PCR was the method, and the copy in TCRdb shows in-frame clones only, minus some. The table lists around 250,000 clones, approximately 82% of them singletons. The source material was peripheral blood. The receptors were gathered from a woman younger than 35 with acute or convalescent COVID-19.

V usage is TRBV13 and J usage is TRBJ1-6; TRBD1 might be the D (5 bases). The V gene's germline CDR1 is PRHDT and CDR2 FYEKMQ (reference sequence). This CDR3 has 13 residues. Trimming pared 4 bases from V and 9 bases from J, leaving 10 bases between. CDR3 residues: CASSSQGGSPLHF. In nucleotides, the CDR3 is TGTGCCAGCAGCTCCCAGGGTGGTTCACCCCTCCACTTT.

This chain connects TRBV6-5 to TRBJ1-3; TRBD1 is a possible D gene (5 bases). The CDR3 sequence is 15 residues long. The germline gives CDR1 MNHEY, CDR2 SVGAGI. V was pared by 7 bases and J by 0 bases, with 13 bases between. CDR3 nucleotide sequence: TGTGCCAGCAACCCCGGGGGGGGCTCTGGAAACACCATATATTTT. Its protein is CASNPGGGSGNTIYF.

The CDR3 coding sequence is TGTGCCAGCAGCTTTACAGGGGGAACGGGTGAAGCTTTCTTT. It yields the protein CASSFTGGTGEAFF. The chain carries TRBV7-6 and TRBJ1-1; 8 nucleotides align to TRBD1. CDR1 and CDR2 (germline): SGHVS, FNYEAQ. V dropped 3 bases and J dropped 7; count of bases not matched to a gene: 7. This CDR3 contains 14 residues.

This chain connects TRBV29-1 to TRBJ2-7, with TRBD1 matching over 8 bases. V gave up 4 bases and J gave up 1 base; unmatched junction bases: 3. Germline V gives CDR1 SQVTM, CDR2 ANQGSEA. The CDR3 length is 13 residues. CDR3 sequence: CSVVDRGSYEQYF. In nucleotides, the CDR3 is TGCAGCGTTGTAGACAGGGGATCCTACGAGCAGTACTTC.

This sequence joins TRBV29-1 and TRBJ2-2; TRBD1 matches 7 bases. Germline CDR1 is SQVTM and CDR2 is ANQGSEA. The junction had 5 bases not matched to a gene; V was cut back by 6 bases and J by 1 base. The length of the CDR3 is 14 residues. CDR3 in amino acids: CSVSDRLNTGELFF. CDR3 bases: TGCAGCGTATCGGACAGGTTGAACACCGGGGAGCTGTTTTTT.

This clone occurred a few times. The chain has TRBV30 and TRBJ1-1; D not resolved. The CDR3 consists of 13 residues. The V gene lost 2 bases and the J gene lost 4 bases, with 11 bases spanning the gap. Germline loops: CDR1 GTSNPN, CDR2 SVGIG (reference sequence). The CDR3 nucleotides are TGTGCCTGGAGTATGGACTTCAGCACTGAAGCTTTCTTT. Residues: CAWSMDFSTEAFF.

The V and J genes are TRBV20-1 and TRBJ1-5; tentative D call: TRBD1 (6 bases). CDR1 is DFQATT, CDR2 SNEGSKA, per germline (reference sequence). The length of the CDR3 is 15 residues. Trimming took 3 bases from V and 0 from J, leaving 12 bases between them. Here the CDR3 reads CSASTGTYSNQPQHF. DNA for the CDR3: TGCAGTGCTAGTACAGGGACATATAGCAATCAGCCCCAGCATTTT.

This clone appeared a single time. V is TRBV27 and J is TRBJ2-1; D not certain. Germline CDR1 reads MNHEY; CDR2 reads SMNVEV (reference sequence). The CDR3 has 13 residues. The ends were cut back, 6 bases at V and 7 bases at J, with 13 bases in the middle. CDR3 sequence reads: CASRGEVTNEQFF. The CDR3 region has the DNA TGTGCCAGCAGGGGCGAAGTAACTAATGAGCAGTTCTTC.

This clone showed up just a few times. The V gene is TRBV6-5, the J gene TRBJ1-1; TRBD1 matches 8 bases. The CDR3 runs to 15 residues. Germline V gene sequence: CDR1 MNHEY, CDR2 SVGAGI. Losses at the gene ends were 7 bases for V and 0 bases for J; bases not matched to a gene: 7. The CDR3 DNA follows: TGTGCCAGCATCGACGGACAGGGCATGAACACTGAAGCTTTCTTT. This encodes CASIDGQGMNTEAFF.

The V gene is TRBV19, the J gene TRBJ2-1; tentative D call: TRBD2 (6 bases). Germline V CDR1 and CDR2: LNHDA, SQIVND (reference sequence). CDR3 length: 15 residues. Trimming pared 5 bases from V and 2 bases from J, leaving 13 bases between. CDR3 residues: CASSVRDLTYNEQFF. In nucleotides, the CDR3 is TGTGCCAGTAGTGTCCGGGACTTAACCTACAATGAGCAGTTCTTC.

The rearrangement joins TRBV18 to TRBJ1-3, with D possibly matching TRBD1 (6 bases). The CDR3 has 17 amino acids. Germline CDR1 and CDR2: KGHSH and LQKENI. V was cut by 4 bases and J by 0 bases, with 16 bases left in between. The CDR3 bases are TGTGCCAGCTCACGGCTGGACAGCCGGAGCTCTGGAAACACCATATATTTT. Translated: CASSRLDSRSSGNTIYF.

V gene TRBV5-6 combines with J gene TRBJ1-4, with 12 bases that match TRBD1. The CDR3 is made up of 18 amino acids. The germline gives CDR1 SGHDT, CDR2 YYEEEE. V lost 1 base, J lost 8 bases, and 12 bases stayed unmatched. In DNA form, the CDR3 reads TGTGCCAGCAGCTTGTTGGGGACAGGGGGCTTGAGGAGGGAAAAACTGTTTTTT. Translating it yields CASSLLGTGGLRREKLFF.

The chain has TRBV29-1 and TRBJ1-2, with D unclear. Germline CDR1 and CDR2: SQVTM and ANQGSEA. Trimming pared 3 bases from V and 8 bases from J, leaving 10 bases between. The length of the CDR3 is 11 residues. The CDR3 DNA reads TGCAGCGTTGAGACACTCCGCGGCTACACCTTC. Translating gives CSVETLRGYTF.

The chain carries TRBV29-1 and TRBJ2-7; 8 nucleotides match TRBD1. Germline CDR1 and CDR2: SQVTM and ANQGSEA. The V gene end was trimmed by 3 bases and the J gene end by 0 bases; junction bases not matched to a gene: 7. The length of the CDR3 is 15 residues. CDR3 region: CSVDLSGQGSYEQYF. Here the CDR3 DNA reads TGCAGCGTTGACTTGTCCGGACAGGGCTCCTACGAGCAGTACTTC.